This TCR beta chain appears in the sequencing data of a study of T cell repertoires in cytomegalovirus infection. Study as a whole: As its CMV epitopes, the study selected recently identified HLA-C-restricted and well-studied HLA-B-restricted targets. Public TCR beta signature analysis indicated the presence of both CMV infection and matching HLA type. Study-level points and caveats: People with CMV and the relevant HLA were identified by cumulative public TCR beta family frequency. HLA-C-restricted TCR beta clonotypes specific for CMV led the ex vivo response.

The germline CDR1 and CDR2 sequences are GTSNPN and SVGIG (reference sequence). The CDR3 consists of 15 residues. Trimming cost V 3 bases and J 1 base, with 15 bases left between them. A single record per CDR3 protein comes from TCRdb applying MiXCR to the reads. The data show roughly 500,000 distinct CDR3 sequences, 30% to 40% seen once. About this clonotype itself: Its target is unknown.

The sample here was cultured PBMCs, taken from culture after CMV antigen stimulation. This clonotype originated in a human donor in good health (CMV status not recorded). Some clones in this sample may be carry-over from other donors' samples. The V and J genes are TRBV30 and TRBJ1-1, with D perhaps TRBD1 (6 bases). As DNA, the CDR3 is TGTGCCTGGAGCCGATCAGGGGTTGCGAACACTGAAGCTTTCTTT. As protein: CAWSRSGVANTEAFF.